Listed below are T cell receptor beta chains from one sample, sequenced in a study of CD8 T cells in Susac syndrome. TCRdb re-called the immunoSEQ multiplex PCR reads with MiXCR, one entry per CDR3 protein. The sample consists of about 80,000 distinct CDR3 sequences, around 94% of them appearing once. Sample: CD8+ T cells from PBMCs. The receptors were gathered from a human donor in good health. The CDR3 runs from the conserved cysteine through the conserved F or W. Fields, in order: D gene, J gene, V gene, clone size, CDR3 protein, CDR3 DNA. D genes are given only for firm matches. Clone size appears in some rows only: once, few, many, or a class for an expanded clone.

d_call: .
j_call: TRBJ2-1
v_call: TRBV11-3
clone_size: .
cdr3_aa: CASSLGPNAEQFF
cdr3_nt: TGTGCCAGCAGCTTAGGTCCGAACGCCGAGCAGTTCTTC

d_call: .
j_call: TRBJ2-5
v_call: TRBV9
clone_size: .
cdr3_aa: CASSVGRGNPQETQYF
cdr3_nt: TGTGCCAGCAGCGTAGGGAGAGGCAACCCCCAAGAGACCCAGTACTTC

d_call: .
j_call: TRBJ2-7
v_call: TRBV27
clone_size: .
cdr3_aa: CASSFTATPGEQYF
cdr3_nt: TGTGCCAGCAGTTTTACGGCGACTCCCGGCGAGCAGTACTTC

d_call: TRBD1
j_call: TRBJ1-2
v_call: TRBV20-1
clone_size: .
cdr3_aa: CSARPYRGYGYTF
cdr3_nt: TGCAGTGCTAGACCTTACAGGGGCTATGGCTACACCTTC

d_call: .
j_call: TRBJ2-3
v_call: TRBV15
clone_size: .
cdr3_aa: CATSRDRNRPYDTQYF
cdr3_nt: TGTGCCACCAGCAGAGATAGGAACAGGCCCTACGATACGCAGTATTTT

d_call: .
j_call: TRBJ2-4
v_call: TRBV4-1
clone_size: few
cdr3_aa: CASSQGFSENIQYF
cdr3_nt: TGCGCCAGCAGCCAAGGATTTAGCGAAAACATTCAGTACTTC

d_call: TRBD2
j_call: TRBJ2-3
v_call: TRBV4-1
clone_size: .
cdr3_aa: CASSQEGGSSADTQYF
cdr3_nt: TGCGCCAGCAGCCAAGAGGGCGGGAGTTCGGCAGATACGCAGTATTTT

d_call: TRBD1
j_call: TRBJ1-2
v_call: TRBV4-1
clone_size: .
cdr3_aa: CASSRTIPGQGLSGYTF
cdr3_nt: TGCGCCAGCAGCCGGACCATCCCCGGACAGGGGCTTAGTGGCTACACCTTC

d_call: .
j_call: TRBJ2-4
v_call: TRBV3-1
clone_size: .
cdr3_aa: CASSQDSATGAKNIQYF
cdr3_nt: TGTGCCAGCAGCCAAGATTCGGCTACTGGGGCCAAAAACATTCAGTACTTC

d_call: TRBD1
j_call: TRBJ2-5
v_call: TRBV29-1
clone_size: .
cdr3_aa: CSVVGTEQETQYF
cdr3_nt: TGCAGCGTTGTCGGGACAGAGCAAGAGACCCAGTACTTC

d_call: TRBD1
j_call: TRBJ1-1
v_call: TRBV6-5
clone_size: .
cdr3_aa: CASSLTTFTGGGEAFF
cdr3_nt: TGTGCCAGCAGTTTGACGACCTTCACAGGGGGCGGTGAAGCTTTCTTT

d_call: .
j_call: TRBJ2-7
v_call: TRBV7-9
clone_size: .
cdr3_aa: CASSLTTHYEQYF
cdr3_nt: TGTGCCAGCAGTCTTACCACCCACTACGAGCAGTACTTC

d_call: TRBD2
j_call: TRBJ2-3
v_call: TRBV4-1
clone_size: .
cdr3_aa: CASRRGPTSGDTDTQYF
cdr3_nt: TGCGCCAGCAGGAGAGGTCCCACTAGCGGGGACACAGATACGCAGTATTTT

d_call: .
j_call: TRBJ2-2
v_call: TRBV29-1
clone_size: .
cdr3_aa: CSARTVNTGELFF
cdr3_nt: TGCAGCGCTCGGACGGTGAACACCGGGGAGCTGTTTTTT

d_call: TRBD2
j_call: TRBJ2-1
v_call: TRBV27
clone_size: .
cdr3_aa: CASSSFGASGTNEQFF
cdr3_nt: TGTGCCAGCAGTTCTTTCGGTGCTAGCGGGACGAATGAGCAGTTCTTC

d_call: TRBD2
j_call: TRBJ2-1
v_call: TRBV28
clone_size: few
cdr3_aa: CASSPLTSGRPGSYNEQFF
cdr3_nt: TGTGCCAGCAGCCCGTTGACTAGCGGGAGGCCAGGCTCCTACAATGAGCAGTTCTTC

d_call: .
j_call: TRBJ1-2
v_call: TRBV5-1
clone_size: once
cdr3_aa: CASSGGLGPSYGYTF
cdr3_nt: TGCGCCAGCAGCGGAGGTTTGGGGCCCAGCTATGGCTACACCTTC

d_call: .
j_call: TRBJ2-1
v_call: TRBV20-1
clone_size: .
cdr3_aa: CSARGQGSYNEQFF
cdr3_nt: TGCAGTGCTAGAGGACAAGGCTCCTACAATGAGCAGTTCTTC

d_call: .
j_call: TRBJ1-5
v_call: TRBV2
clone_size: .
cdr3_aa: CASSESASWSNQPQHF
cdr3_nt: TGTGCCAGCAGTGAATCGGCGAGTTGGAGCAATCAGCCCCAGCATTTT

d_call: .
j_call: TRBJ2-2
v_call: TRBV7-9
clone_size: once
cdr3_aa: CASSSWGGELFF
cdr3_nt: TGTGCCAGCAGCTCTTGGGGCGGGGAGCTGTTTTTT

d_call: TRBD1
j_call: TRBJ1-1
v_call: TRBV6-1
clone_size: .
cdr3_aa: CASSGTGSEAFF
cdr3_nt: TGTGCCAGCAGCGGGACAGGGTCTGAGGCTTTCTTT

d_call: .
j_call: TRBJ1-1
v_call: TRBV24-1
clone_size: .
cdr3_aa: CATSDLEGRVAFF
cdr3_nt: TGTGCCACCAGTGATTTGGAGGGGCGCGTGGCTTTCTTT

d_call: TRBD1
j_call: TRBJ2-7
v_call: TRBV13
clone_size: .
cdr3_aa: CASSSGQLYEQYF
cdr3_nt: TGTGCCAGCAGCTCGGGACAGCTATACGAGCAGTACTTC

d_call: .
j_call: TRBJ2-4
v_call: TRBV4-1
clone_size: once
cdr3_aa: CASSHPLVGGKSAKNIQYF
cdr3_nt: TGCGCCAGCAGCCACCCCCTGGTTGGTGGGAAGTCGGCCAAAAACATTCAGTACTTC

d_call: TRBD1
j_call: TRBJ2-1
v_call: TRBV7-6
clone_size: once
cdr3_aa: CASSLLIPGTALNEQFF
cdr3_nt: TGTGCCAGCAGCCTCCTCATTCCCGGGACAGCCCTCAATGAGCAGTTCTTC

d_call: .
j_call: TRBJ2-1
v_call: TRBV9
clone_size: .
cdr3_aa: CASSVEHTLYNEQFF
cdr3_nt: TGTGCCAGCAGCGTAGAACATACCCTTTACAATGAGCAGTTCTTC

d_call: TRBD1
j_call: TRBJ2-7
v_call: TRBV4-3
clone_size: .
cdr3_aa: CASADREGYEQYF
cdr3_nt: TGCGCCAGCGCGGACAGGGAAGGCTACGAGCAGTACTTC

d_call: .
j_call: TRBJ1-1
v_call: TRBV20-1
clone_size: .
cdr3_aa: CRAPELKSTEAFF
cdr3_nt: TGCAGAGCCCCTGAGTTGAAAAGCACTGAAGCTTTCTTT

d_call: .
j_call: TRBJ2-1
v_call: TRBV27
clone_size: .
cdr3_aa: CASSLPTAPYNEQFF
cdr3_nt: TGTGCCAGCAGTCTACCGACGGCCCCCTACAATGAGCAGTTCTTC

d_call: .
j_call: TRBJ2-1
v_call: TRBV11-2
clone_size: .
cdr3_aa: CASSFTTNEQFF
cdr3_nt: TGTGCCAGCAGCTTCACCACAAATGAGCAGTTCTTC

d_call: .
j_call: TRBJ2-3
v_call: TRBV13
clone_size: .
cdr3_aa: CASSPAGDTQYF
cdr3_nt: TGTGCCAGCAGCCCTGCGGGGGATACGCAGTATTTT

d_call: .
j_call: TRBJ2-1
v_call: TRBV23-1
clone_size: .
cdr3_aa: CASSHRGQDYNEQFF
cdr3_nt: TGCGCCAGCAGTCATAGGGGACAAGATTACAATGAGCAGTTCTTC

d_call: TRBD1
j_call: TRBJ1-1
v_call: TRBV6-2/TRBV6-3
clone_size: once
cdr3_aa: CASKMDRGNTEAFF
cdr3_nt: TGTGCCAGCAAGATGGACAGGGGGAACACTGAAGCTTTCTTT

d_call: .
j_call: TRBJ2-2
v_call: TRBV4-1
clone_size: .
cdr3_aa: CASSQDSATGELFF
cdr3_nt: TGCGCCAGCAGCCAAGATTCCGCCACCGGGGAGCTGTTTTTT

d_call: TRBD2
j_call: TRBJ2-1
v_call: TRBV29-1
clone_size: .
cdr3_aa: CSVEDTSGGFEQFF
cdr3_nt: TGCAGCGTTGAAGATACTAGCGGGGGGTTTGAGCAGTTCTTC

d_call: .
j_call: TRBJ2-5
v_call: TRBV29-1
clone_size: .
cdr3_aa: CSVEGRSGTQYF
cdr3_nt: TGCAGCGTTGAGGGCCGTTCAGGGACCCAGTACTTC

d_call: .
j_call: TRBJ2-7
v_call: TRBV7-9
clone_size: .
cdr3_aa: CASSPDRNEQYF
cdr3_nt: TGTGCCAGCAGCCCAGACCGTAACGAGCAGTACTTC

d_call: TRBD1
j_call: TRBJ2-1
v_call: TRBV19
clone_size: once
cdr3_aa: CASSIGDRGKFF
cdr3_nt: TGTGCCAGTAGTATTGGGGACAGGGGCAAATTCTTC

d_call: .
j_call: TRBJ1-1
v_call: TRBV7-8
clone_size: .
cdr3_aa: CASSSSPRLGTEAFF
cdr3_nt: TGTGCCAGCAGCTCCAGCCCTAGATTGGGTACTGAAGCTTTCTTT

d_call: .
j_call: TRBJ2-1
v_call: TRBV3-1
clone_size: .
cdr3_aa: CASSDRPRPTYNEQFF
cdr3_nt: TGTGCCAGCAGCGACAGACCGAGGCCTACCTACAATGAGCAGTTCTTC

d_call: TRBD1
j_call: TRBJ1-5
v_call: TRBV27
clone_size: .
cdr3_aa: CASSQQGVYQPQHF
cdr3_nt: TGTGCCAGCAGCCAACAGGGGGTCTATCAGCCCCAGCATTTT

d_call: .
j_call: TRBJ2-1
v_call: TRBV20-1
clone_size: .
cdr3_aa: CSARDLWTSNEQFF
cdr3_nt: TGCAGTGCTAGAGATCTGTGGACCTCCAATGAGCAGTTCTTC

d_call: .
j_call: TRBJ2-7
v_call: TRBV7-9
clone_size: .
cdr3_aa: CASSFGTEQYF
cdr3_nt: TGTGCCAGCAGCTTTGGGACCGAGCAGTACTTC

d_call: .
j_call: TRBJ1-2
v_call: TRBV12-3/TRBV12-4
clone_size: .
cdr3_aa: CASSLGGDSAGYTF
cdr3_nt: TGTGCCAGCAGTTTAGGAGGGGATTCAGCTGGCTACACCTTC

d_call: .
j_call: TRBJ1-5
v_call: TRBV12-3/TRBV12-4
clone_size: .
cdr3_aa: CASSFLSNQPQHF
cdr3_nt: TGTGCCAGCAGTTTTTTGAGCAATCAGCCCCAGCATTTT

d_call: .
j_call: TRBJ1-2
v_call: TRBV5-6
clone_size: .
cdr3_aa: CASSLGLYGYTF
cdr3_nt: TGTGCCAGCAGCTTGGGACTCTATGGCTACACCTTC

d_call: .
j_call: TRBJ2-1
v_call: TRBV7-9
clone_size: once
cdr3_aa: CASSLYGASAYNEQFF
cdr3_nt: TGTGCCAGCAGCTTATACGGGGCTAGCGCATACAATGAGCAGTTCTTC

d_call: .
j_call: TRBJ2-3
v_call: TRBV7-9
clone_size: .
cdr3_aa: CASSTQPTDTQYF
cdr3_nt: TGTGCCAGCAGCACTCAGCCCACAGATACGCAGTATTTT

d_call: .
j_call: TRBJ1-1
v_call: TRBV5-1
clone_size: .
cdr3_aa: CASGPGADETEAFF
cdr3_nt: TGCGCCAGCGGACCCGGGGCGGACGAGACTGAAGCTTTCTTT